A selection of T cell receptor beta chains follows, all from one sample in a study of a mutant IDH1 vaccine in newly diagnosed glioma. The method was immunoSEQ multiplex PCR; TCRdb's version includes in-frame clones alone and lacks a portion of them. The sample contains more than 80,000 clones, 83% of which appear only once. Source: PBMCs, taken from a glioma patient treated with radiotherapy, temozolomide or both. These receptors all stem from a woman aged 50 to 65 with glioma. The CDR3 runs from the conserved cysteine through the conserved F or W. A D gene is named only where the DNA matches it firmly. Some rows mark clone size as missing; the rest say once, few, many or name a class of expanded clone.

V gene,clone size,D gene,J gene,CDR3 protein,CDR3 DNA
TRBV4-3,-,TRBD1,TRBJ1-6,CASSQEQGRYSPLHF,TGCGCCAGCAGCCAAGAACAGGGGCGCTATTCACCCCTCCACTTT
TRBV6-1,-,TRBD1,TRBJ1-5,CASSEGTGVMPQHF,TGTGCCAGCAGTGAGGGGACAGGGGTTATGCCCCAGCATTTT
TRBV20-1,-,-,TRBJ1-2,CSASKGDGYTF,TGCAGTGCTAGTAAAGGGGATGGCTACACCTTC
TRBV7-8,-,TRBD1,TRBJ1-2,CASSLADRGEFGYTF,TGTGCCAGCAGCTTAGCCGACAGGGGTGAATTCGGCTACACCTTC
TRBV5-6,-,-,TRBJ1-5,CASSSSGRTQPQHF,TGTGCCAGCAGCTCGTCGGGGAGGACTCAGCCCCAGCATTTT
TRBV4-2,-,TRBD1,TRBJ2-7,CASSQDVGQGGNEQYF,TGTGCCAGCAGCCAAGATGTCGGACAGGGTGGCAACGAGCAGTACTTC
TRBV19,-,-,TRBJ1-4,CASSISVTTNEKLFF,TGTGCCAGTAGTATCTCCGTCACAACTAATGAAAAACTGTTTTTT
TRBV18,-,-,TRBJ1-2,CASSPPMGNGYTF,TGTGCCAGCTCACCACCGATGGGAAATGGCTACACCTTC
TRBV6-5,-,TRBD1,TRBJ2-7,CASSLDRGYEQYF,TGTGCCAGCAGCTTGGACAGGGGATACGAGCAGTACTTC
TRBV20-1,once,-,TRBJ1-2,CSAPRSYGYTF,TGCAGTGCCCCCCGGTCCTATGGCTACACCTTC
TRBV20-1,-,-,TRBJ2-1,CSAQRQNEQFF,TGCAGTGCTCAGCGGCAGAATGAGCAGTTCTTC